This T cell receptor beta chain was observed in a study of cytomegalovirus exposure and HLA in healthy donors. Study results and limitations: Sequencing depth roughly uniform across donors was assumed in presence/absence analyses. There were a few CMV-associated chains whose specificity for CMV antigens was confirmed in vitro.

Points on this clone: Its specificity is not known.

PCR involved 60 Vbeta and 13 Jbeta primers. Data came from immunoSEQ multiplex PCR; TCRdb stores just in-frame clones and leaves some out. The sample holds fewer than 200,000 clones; roughly 84% are singletons and the top ten take roughly 2.2%. The TCR sequence derives from a man aged 18-30 years in good health and CMV-seropositive. The sequenced material came from PBMCs.

For the CDR3, the DNA is TGCGCCAGCAGCTTGGACAGGATGAACACTGAAGCTTTCTTT. It codes for CASSLDRMNTEAFF. V gene TRBV5-1 combines with J gene TRBJ1-1; perhaps TRBD1 as D (5 bases). The CDR3 has 14 residues. Trimming removed 0 bases from V and 0 bases from J, with 6 bases in between. Germline loops: CDR1 SGHRS, CDR2 YFSETQ. The variable domain in full, completed from reference TRBV5-1 and TRBJ1-1, reads KAGVTQTPRYLIKTRGQQVTLSCSPISGHRSVSWYQQTPGQGLQFLFEYFSETQRNKGNFPGRFSGRQFSNSRSEMNVSTLELGDSALYLCASSLDRMNTEAFFGQGTRLTVV.